The 10 T cell receptor beta chains presented below share a single source sample, sequenced in a study of blood T cell repertoires in COVID-19. The table came from immunoSEQ multiplex PCR; TCRdb's copy has only in-frame clones and leaves some out. The sample consists of under 250,000 clones, around 89% of them appearing once. Sequenced material: peripheral blood. Every receptor here comes from a man younger than 40 with COVID-19, enrolled during active disease.

The rearrangement joins TRBV7-9 to TRBJ2-1, with a weak D call TRBD2 (7 bases). The germline CDR1 and CDR2 sequences are SEHNR and FQNEAQ (reference sequence). V was pared by 8 bases and J by 6 bases, with 20 bases between. This CDR3 comprises 15 residues. CDR3 sequence (DNA): TGTGCCAGCGCCCCTCCGGGGGGCAGGTCCAATGAGCAGTTCTTC. This encodes CASAPPGGRSNEQFF. Full variable domain (rest looked up from reference TRBV7-9 and TRBJ2-1): DTGVSQNPRHKITKRGQNVTFRCDPISEHNRLYWYRQTLGQGPEFLTYFQNEAQLEKSRLLSDRFSAERPKGSFSTLEIQRTEQGDSAMYLCASAPPGGRSNEQFFGPGTRLTVL.

The J gene is TRBJ2-5, the V gene TRBV6-6; TRBD2 aligns across 9 bases. The V segment lost 7 bases and the J segment 1 base; nucleotides outside the gene matches: 10. The CDR3 is made up of 16 amino acids. The V gene's germline CDR1 is MNHNY and CDR2 SVGAGI (reference sequence). The CDR3 DNA reads TGTGCCAGCAATTTCGGCAGCGGGAGGTCCCAAGAGACCCAGTACTTC. This gives the protein CASNFGSGRSQETQYF.

This clone is a singleton in its sample. The chain joins TRBV11-3 to TRBJ2-1; a possible D gene is TRBD2 (5 bases). Trimming cost V 4 bases and J 6 bases, with 16 bases left between them. CDR3 length: 15 residues. Germline CDR1 and CDR2: SGHNT and YENEEA. CDR3 sequence reads: CASSYAASFTNEQFF. The CDR3 DNA follows: TGTGCCAGCAGCTACGCGGCTAGCTTTACCAATGAGCAGTTCTTC.

This clone was counted once. The chain is built from TRBV4-2 and TRBJ1-2; D is possibly TRBD1 (5 bases). CDR1 and CDR2 from the germline V gene are LGHNA and YNFKEQ. The CDR3 is made up of 16 amino acids. V lost 4 bases and J 2 bases, leaving 17 bases between the germline ends. The CDR3 sequence is CASSPVGRAGNYGYTF. DNA for the CDR3: TGTGCCAGCAGCCCGGTAGGCAGGGCGGGAAACTATGGCTACACCTTC.

This clone was seen only once. The chain joins TRBV10-3 to TRBJ1-5; D may be TRBD1 (5 bases). The germline V and J ends were trimmed by 4 bases and 0 bases, with 16 bases remaining between them. This CDR3 spans 17 amino acids. Germline V gene data show CDR1 as ENHRY and CDR2 as SYGVKD. Here the CDR3 DNA reads TGTGCCATCAGTGGGGGGACGGGGGGTCGTAGCAATCAGCCCCAGCATTTT. Translating gives CAISGGTGGRSNQPQHF.

The V and J genes are TRBV5-4 and TRBJ2-6; 7 nucleotides line up with TRBD2. Germline V gives CDR1 SGHNT, CDR2 YYREEE (reference sequence). The CDR3 consists of 18 residues. V was clipped by 2 bases and J by 0 bases; unmatched bases: 8. CDR3 in amino acids: CASSFGGGRVSGANVLTF. The CDR3 DNA is TGTGCCAGCAGCTTTGGGGGAGGGAGGGTCTCTGGGGCCAACGTCCTGACTTTC.

The rearrangement joins TRBV9 to TRBJ1-4; D is uncertain. The CDR3 consists of 13 residues. Germline V gene sequence: CDR1 SGDLS, CDR2 YYNGEE. V lost 0 bases and J lost 13, with 13 bases in between. The CDR3 sequence: CASSVADVGRLFF. The CDR3, as DNA: TGTGCCAGCAGCGTAGCTGACGTTGGGAGACTGTTTTTT.

The chain carries TRBV3-1 (or the pseudogene TRBV3-2) and TRBJ2-7; tentatively, D is TRBD1 (5 bases). Germline-derived CDR1 and CDR2 are LGHDT and YNNKEL (reference sequence). The ends were cut back, 4 bases at V and 1 base at J, with 5 bases in the middle. CDR3 length: 12 amino acids. The CDR3 DNA is TGTGCCAGCAGCCCAGGGTCCTACGAGCAGTACTTC. Translated, it gives CASSPGSYEQYF.

The chain uses TRBV6-2 or TRBV6-3 and TRBJ2-5; 8 nucleotides match TRBD2. Germline assignment: CDR1 MNHEY and CDR2 SVGEGT. After removal of 2 bases from V and 0 bases from J, the junction contained 17 bases not matched to a gene. The CDR3 has 20 residues. In DNA, the CDR3 is TGTGCCAGCAGTTACCGTGTTGAGACTAGCGATCATTACTACCAAGAGACCCAGTACTTC. Residues: CASSYRVETSDHYYQETQYF.

The chain's CDR3 is CATRPGGPGTGELFF. DNA of the CDR3: TGTGCCACCAGGCCGGGGGGCCCGGGCACCGGGGAGCTGTTTTTT. This sequence joins TRBV13 and TRBJ2-2; D is possibly TRBD2 (7 bases). The CDR3 has 15 amino acids. V was cut by 10 bases and J by 4 bases, with 19 bases left in between. Looked up from germline, CDR1 is PRHDT and CDR2 is FYEKMQ (reference sequence).